Listed here is a single T cell receptor (beta chain). Its antigen is unidentified. This specimen belongs to a study of cytomegalovirus exposure and HLA in healthy donors. Overall study findings and caveats: Reportedly, cytomegalovirus status was diagnosed with high sensitivity and specificity. Later genetic work tied a missense DCLRE1C variant to beta-chain V and J trimming.

Both 60 Vbeta primers and 13 Jbeta primers went into the PCR. Sequenced by immunoSEQ multiplex PCR; TCRdb stores in-frame clones only, minus some. The table has fewer than 200,000 clones, approximately 81% seen once. CDR1 and CDR2 (germline): SGDLS, YYNGEE. This CDR3 has 16 amino acids. Germline trimming cut 3 bases from V and 5 bases from J; bases unmatched to any gene: 9. Source material: PBMCs. The receptor was derived from a woman aged 25 to 39 in good health and CMV-seropositive. The V gene is TRBV9, the J gene TRBJ2-2; 8 bases match TRBD1. The CDR3 nucleotides read TGTGCCAGCAGCGCCCCAGGGGGCGCGTGGACCGGGGAGCTGTTTTTT. Translated: CASSAPGGAWTGELFF.